This T cell receptor (beta chain) derives from a study of cytomegalovirus exposure and HLA in healthy donors. Study in general: In an earlier analysis, approximately 120 million unique TCR beta sequences were found from some 200 million T cells. Overall study findings and caveats: As a later analysis showed, a missense DCLRE1C variant was linked to trimming of TCR beta V- and J-genes.

PCR employed 60 Vbeta and 13 Jbeta primers. Sequenced by immunoSEQ multiplex PCR; TCRdb stores in-frame clones only, minus some. The data hold a few hundred thousand clones, with less than 85% observed a single time. Germline V gene lookup returns CDR1 PRHDT and CDR2 FYEKMQ (reference sequence). The CDR3 extends over 15 amino acids. J was trimmed by 4 bases and V by 2 bases; bases with no gene match: 7. Concerning this clone: Antigen: not known.

This TCR was sampled from a girl under 10 years old in good health and CMV-seronegative. The chain couples TRBV13 to TRBJ2-7, with 8 bases fitting TRBD2. Sequenced input: PBMCs. The CDR3 loop reads CASSLNSGGVYEQYF. The CDR3 region has the DNA TGTGCCAGCAGCTTAAATTCGGGGGGGGTTTACGAGCAGTACTTC.